The 7 T cell receptor beta chains in this list originate from one sample, sequenced in a study of CXCR3-negative and CXCR3-positive naive CD8 T cells. Each TRB cDNA library was prepared by 5' RACE (with UMI labels). TCRdb reprocessed the 5' RACE reads, keeping one entry per CDR3 protein, no DNA. The ten top clones account for less than 0.3%, within a sample of some 130,000 distinct CDR3 sequences. The sample comprised naive CXCR3- CD8+ T cells from blood. As for subset: CD45RO-CCR7+CD27+CD95- naive CD8+ T cells lacking CXCR3 (TNR3-). These receptors all stem from a human donor in good health. Some clones in this sample may be carry-over from other donors' samples.

The V gene is TRBV6-4, the J gene TRBJ2-2. Germline-derived CDR1 and CDR2 are MRHNA and SNTAGT. The CDR3 totals 15 residues. The CDR3 sequence: CASSDSSRHTGELFF.

The V gene is TRBV6-5, the J gene TRBJ1-1; there is no DNA to check the TCRdb D call of TRBD1. Germline CDR1 is MNHEY and CDR2 is SVGAGI. The CDR3 is 14 residues long. The CDR3 is CASSYGAEGTEAFF.

This chain joins TRBV9 and TRBJ2-3; no DNA is available, so the TRBD2 call from TCRdb remains unchecked. Germline V CDR1 and CDR2: SGDLS, YYNGEE. The length of the CDR3 is 16 residues. The CDR3 sequence: CASSGLLDGVADTQYF.

The chain is built from TRBV7-2 and TRBJ2-3; TCRdb indicates TRBD2, and absent DNA this call remains unverified. CDR1 SGHTA and CDR2 FQGNSA come from the germline V gene. The CDR3 loop spans 16 amino acids. This CDR3 is CASSPTTSRGADTQYF.

This chain connects TRBV25-1 to TRBJ2-7; TCRdb names TRBD1, which stays unverified in the absence of DNA. Germline V lookup: CDR1 MGHDK, CDR2 SYGVNS. The CDR3 runs to 16 residues. The CDR3 loop reads CASSEPRPGLGYEQYF.

The J gene is TRBJ2-5, the V gene TRBV25-1; TCRdb's assignment of TRBD1 cannot be checked, as there is no DNA. Looked up from germline, CDR1 is MGHDK and CDR2 is SYGVNS. The CDR3 is 19 amino acids. This CDR3 reads CASSESFGTGPKPRADQYF.

This chain joins TRBV15 and TRBJ2-7; absent DNA, TCRdb's TRBD1 call cannot be checked. The CDR3 is made up of 15 amino acids. Germline V gene sequence: CDR1 LNHNV, CDR2 YYDKDF (reference sequence). CDR3 amino acids: CATSRIGGLSYEQYF.